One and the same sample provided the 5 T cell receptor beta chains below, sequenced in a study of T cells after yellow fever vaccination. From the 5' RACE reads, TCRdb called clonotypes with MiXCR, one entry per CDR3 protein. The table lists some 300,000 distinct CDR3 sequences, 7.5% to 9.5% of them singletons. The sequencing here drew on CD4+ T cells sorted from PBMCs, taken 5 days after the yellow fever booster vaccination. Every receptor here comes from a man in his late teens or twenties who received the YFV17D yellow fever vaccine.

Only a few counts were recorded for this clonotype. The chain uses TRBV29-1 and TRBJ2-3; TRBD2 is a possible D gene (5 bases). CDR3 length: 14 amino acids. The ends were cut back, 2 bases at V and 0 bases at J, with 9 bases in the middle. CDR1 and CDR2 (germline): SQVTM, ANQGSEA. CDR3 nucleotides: TGCAGCGTTGAAAGGCGCGGGAGCACAGATACGCAGTATTTT. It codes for CSVERRGSTDTQYF.

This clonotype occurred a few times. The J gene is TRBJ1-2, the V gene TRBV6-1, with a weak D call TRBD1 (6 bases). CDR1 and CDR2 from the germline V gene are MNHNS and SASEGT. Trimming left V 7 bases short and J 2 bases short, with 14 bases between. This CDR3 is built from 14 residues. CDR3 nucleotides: TGTGCCAGCACCCCGAGAGGGGGAAACTATGGCTACACCTTC. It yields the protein CASTPRGGNYGYTF.

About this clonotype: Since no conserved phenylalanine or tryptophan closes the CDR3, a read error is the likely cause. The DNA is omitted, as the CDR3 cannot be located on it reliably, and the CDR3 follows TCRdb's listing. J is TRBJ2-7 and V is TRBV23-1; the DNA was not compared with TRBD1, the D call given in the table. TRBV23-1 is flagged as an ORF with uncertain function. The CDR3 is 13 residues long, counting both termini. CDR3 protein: CASSHPRTGREVR.

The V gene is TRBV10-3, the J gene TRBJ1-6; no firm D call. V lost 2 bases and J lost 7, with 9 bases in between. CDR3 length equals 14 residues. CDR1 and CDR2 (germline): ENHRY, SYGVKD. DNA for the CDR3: TGTGCCATCAGTGAGCGGACGGAAAATTCACCCCTCCACTTT. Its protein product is CAISERTENSPLHF.

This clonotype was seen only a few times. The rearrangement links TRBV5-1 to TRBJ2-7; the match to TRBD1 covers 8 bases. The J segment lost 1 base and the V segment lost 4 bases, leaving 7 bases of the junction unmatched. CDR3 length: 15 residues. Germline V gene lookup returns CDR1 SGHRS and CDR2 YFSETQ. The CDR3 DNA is TGCGCCAGCAGCGAATCAGGGGGCAGATCCTACGAGCAGTACTTC. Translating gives CASSESGGRSYEQYF.